This entry describes one T cell receptor beta chain. The data originate from a study of blood T cell repertoires in COVID-19. The wider study: COVID-19 samples from acute and convalescent phases originated in the United States, Italy and Spain. T cells, B-cell-depleted T cells, or PBMCs supplied cDNA or gDNA.

Original data processing: By means of reference gene primer amplification, nucleated cell counts were estimated. The repertoire was sequenced with immunoSEQ multiplex PCR; TCRdb's copy has only in-frame clones and lacks some. That table furnishes V, J and clone size, whereas the DNA furnished D and trimming. The sample gives about 120,000 clones, about four fifths of which show up once; 4% to 5.5% is in the top ten. The receptor was isolated from a woman in her 70s with acute or convalescent COVID-19. The specimen sequenced was peripheral blood.

The chain's CDR3 is CASSIQGSYEQYF. CDR3 nucleotides: TGTGCCAGCAGCATACAGGGCTCCTACGAGCAGTACTTC. This sequence joins TRBV5-4 and TRBJ2-7; TRBD1 is a possible D gene (6 bases). Per germline, CDR1 SGHNT and CDR2 YYREEE (reference sequence). Trimming took off 4 bases at V and 0 bases at J, with 8 bases between the two ends. The CDR3 runs 13 residues.